The T cell receptor beta chain under discussion was sequenced for a study of CD4 T cells in relation to SARS-CoV-2 and coronaviruses. The V and J ends lost 4 bases and 3 bases, in that order; junction bases with no gene match: 9. Germline assignment: CDR1 MGHRA and CDR2 YSYEKL. This CDR3 has 18 residues. Concerning this clone itself: Its antigen is not known.

The table came from immunoSEQ multiplex PCR; TCRdb's copy has only in-frame clones and leaves some out. The sample consists of about 23,000 clones, 76% of them appearing once. Before the COVID-19 pandemic, during about 2011-2019, CD4+ T cells were taken from unexposed donors. The cells were cultured for under 13 days before CD4+ T cells were isolated. Fresh IL-2 medium replaced half the medium on days 3 and 7. The chain joins TRBV4-1 to TRBJ2-1, with TRBD2 identical over 13 bases. This sequence originates from a human donor in good health. Sequencing used CD4+ T cells from PBMCs, cultured in vitro. The CDR3 reads CASSLWGLAGYLYNEQFF. Here the CDR3 DNA reads TGCGCCAGCAGCCTATGGGGACTAGCGGGATACCTCTACAATGAGCAGTTCTTC.